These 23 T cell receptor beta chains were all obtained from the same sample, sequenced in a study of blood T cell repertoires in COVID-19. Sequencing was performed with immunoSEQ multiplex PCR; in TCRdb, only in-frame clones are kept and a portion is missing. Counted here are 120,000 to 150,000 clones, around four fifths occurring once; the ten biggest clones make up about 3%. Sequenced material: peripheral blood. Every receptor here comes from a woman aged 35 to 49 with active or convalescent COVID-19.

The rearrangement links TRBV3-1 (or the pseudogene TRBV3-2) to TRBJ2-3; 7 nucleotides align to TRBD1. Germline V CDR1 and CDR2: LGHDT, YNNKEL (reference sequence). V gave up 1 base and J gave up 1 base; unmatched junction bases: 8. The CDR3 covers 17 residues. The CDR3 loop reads CASSQARWGTGTDTQYF. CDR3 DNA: TGTGCCAGCAGCCAAGCGAGGTGGGGGACAGGCACAGATACGCAGTATTTT.

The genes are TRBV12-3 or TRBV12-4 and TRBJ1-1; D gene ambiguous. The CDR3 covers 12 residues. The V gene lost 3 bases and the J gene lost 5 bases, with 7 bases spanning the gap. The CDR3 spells CASSFVGTEAFF. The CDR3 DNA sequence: TGTGCCAGCAGTTTTGTCGGGACTGAAGCTTTCTTT.

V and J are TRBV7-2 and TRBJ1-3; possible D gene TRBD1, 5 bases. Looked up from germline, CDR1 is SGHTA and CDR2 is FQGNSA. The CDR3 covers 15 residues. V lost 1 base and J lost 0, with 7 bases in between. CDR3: CASSLGQNSGNTIYF. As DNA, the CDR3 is TGTGCCAGCAGCTTAGGACAGAACTCTGGAAACACCATATATTTT.

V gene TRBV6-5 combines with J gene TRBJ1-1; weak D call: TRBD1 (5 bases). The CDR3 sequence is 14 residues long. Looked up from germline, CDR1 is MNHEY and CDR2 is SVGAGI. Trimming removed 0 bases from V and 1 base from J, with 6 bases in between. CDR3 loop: CASSYSQGNTEAFF. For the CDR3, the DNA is TGTGCCAGCAGTTACTCCCAGGGGAACACTGAAGCTTTCTTT.

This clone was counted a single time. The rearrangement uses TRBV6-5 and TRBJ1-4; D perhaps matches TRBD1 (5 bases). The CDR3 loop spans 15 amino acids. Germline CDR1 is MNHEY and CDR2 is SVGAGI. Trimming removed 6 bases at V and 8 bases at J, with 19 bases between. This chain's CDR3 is CASRDRGGLGEKLFF. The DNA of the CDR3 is TGTGCCAGCAGGGACCGGGGGGGACTAGGGGAAAAACTGTTTTTT.

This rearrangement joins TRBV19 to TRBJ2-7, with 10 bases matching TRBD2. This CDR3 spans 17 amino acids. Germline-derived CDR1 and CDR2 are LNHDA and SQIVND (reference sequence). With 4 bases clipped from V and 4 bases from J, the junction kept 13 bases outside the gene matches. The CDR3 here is CASSTDKTLAGLYEQYF. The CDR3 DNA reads TGTGCCAGTAGTACGGACAAAACACTAGCGGGATTATACGAGCAGTACTTC.

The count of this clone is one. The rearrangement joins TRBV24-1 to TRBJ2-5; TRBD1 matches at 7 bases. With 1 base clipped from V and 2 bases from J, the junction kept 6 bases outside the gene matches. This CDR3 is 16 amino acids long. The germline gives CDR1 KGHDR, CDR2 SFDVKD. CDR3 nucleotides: TGTGCCACCAGTGATTTCCCCGCGGACAGGCAAGAGACCCAGTACTTC. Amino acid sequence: CATSDFPADRQETQYF.

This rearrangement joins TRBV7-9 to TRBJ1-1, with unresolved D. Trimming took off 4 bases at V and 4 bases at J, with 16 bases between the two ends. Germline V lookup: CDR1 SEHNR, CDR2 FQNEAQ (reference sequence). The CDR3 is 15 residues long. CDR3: CASSSPSKPRTEAFF. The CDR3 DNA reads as TGTGCCAGCAGCTCCCCCTCCAAGCCGCGCACTGAAGCTTTCTTT.

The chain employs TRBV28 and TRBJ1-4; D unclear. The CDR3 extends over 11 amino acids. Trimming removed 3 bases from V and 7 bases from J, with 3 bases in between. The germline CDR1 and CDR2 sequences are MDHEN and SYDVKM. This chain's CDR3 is CASSFSEKLFF. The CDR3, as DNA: TGTGCCAGCAGTTTCAGTGAAAAACTGTTTTTT.

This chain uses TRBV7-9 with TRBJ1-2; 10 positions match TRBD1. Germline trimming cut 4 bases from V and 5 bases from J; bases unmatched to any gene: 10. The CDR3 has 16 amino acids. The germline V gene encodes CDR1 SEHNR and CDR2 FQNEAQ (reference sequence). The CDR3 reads CASSSLTGGVKYGYTF. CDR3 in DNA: TGTGCCAGCAGCTCACTGACAGGGGGCGTAAAATATGGCTACACCTTC.

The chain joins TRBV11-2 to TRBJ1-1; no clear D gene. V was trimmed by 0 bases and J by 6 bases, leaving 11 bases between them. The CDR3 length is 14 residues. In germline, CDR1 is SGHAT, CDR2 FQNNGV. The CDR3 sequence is CASSLDLVSPEAFF. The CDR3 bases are TGTGCCAGCAGCTTAGATCTTGTGTCCCCTGAAGCTTTCTTT.

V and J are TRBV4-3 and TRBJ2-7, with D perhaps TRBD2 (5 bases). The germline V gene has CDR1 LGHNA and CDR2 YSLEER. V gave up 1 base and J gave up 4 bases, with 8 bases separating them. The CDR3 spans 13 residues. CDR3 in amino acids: CASSQVRGYEQYF. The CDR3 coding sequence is TGCGCCAGCAGCCAAGTTCGAGGGTACGAGCAGTACTTC.

The CDR3 DNA follows: TGTGCCATCAGTAATAAGGCAGGGACAGGGGGAAGTTCACCCCTCCACTTT. It translates to CAISNKAGTGGSSPLHF. The V gene is TRBV10-3, the J gene TRBJ1-6; 11 bases are a match to TRBD1. The CDR3 loop spans 17 amino acids. From germline, CDR1 is ENHRY and CDR2 SYGVKD. V was pared by 5 bases and J by 9 bases, with 12 bases of the junction left unmatched.

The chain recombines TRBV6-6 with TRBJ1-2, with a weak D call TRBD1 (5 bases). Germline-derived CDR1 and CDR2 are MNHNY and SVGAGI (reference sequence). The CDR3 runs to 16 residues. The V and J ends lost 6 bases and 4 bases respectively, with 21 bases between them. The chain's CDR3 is CASSRTPPGVGYGYTF. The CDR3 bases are TGTGCCAGCAGCCGAACCCCCCCGGGGGTAGGCTATGGCTACACCTTC.

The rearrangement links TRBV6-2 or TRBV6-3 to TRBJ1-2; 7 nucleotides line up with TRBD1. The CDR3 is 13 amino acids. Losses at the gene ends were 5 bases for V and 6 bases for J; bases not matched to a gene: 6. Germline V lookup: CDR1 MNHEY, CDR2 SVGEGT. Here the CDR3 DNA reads TGTGCCAGCAGTCATCCAGGGGGAAATGGCTACACCTTC. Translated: CASSHPGGNGYTF.

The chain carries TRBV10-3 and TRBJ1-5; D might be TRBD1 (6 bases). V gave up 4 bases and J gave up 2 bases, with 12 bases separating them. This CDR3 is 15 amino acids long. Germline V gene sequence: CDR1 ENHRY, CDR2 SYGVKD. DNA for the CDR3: TGTGCCATCAGTGGTACAGGGACGGGCAATCAGCCCCAGCATTTT. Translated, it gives CAISGTGTGNQPQHF.

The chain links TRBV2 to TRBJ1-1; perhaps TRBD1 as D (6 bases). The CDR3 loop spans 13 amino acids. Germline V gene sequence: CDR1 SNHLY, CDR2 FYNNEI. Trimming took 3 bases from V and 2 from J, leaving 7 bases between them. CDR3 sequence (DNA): TGTGCCAGCAGTGACAGGGGAAACACTGAAGCTTTCTTT. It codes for CASSDRGNTEAFF.

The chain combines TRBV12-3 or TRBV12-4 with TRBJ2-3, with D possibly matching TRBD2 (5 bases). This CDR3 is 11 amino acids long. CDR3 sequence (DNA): TGTGCGCTGAGGGGCACAGATACGCAGTATTTT. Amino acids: CALRGTDTQYF.

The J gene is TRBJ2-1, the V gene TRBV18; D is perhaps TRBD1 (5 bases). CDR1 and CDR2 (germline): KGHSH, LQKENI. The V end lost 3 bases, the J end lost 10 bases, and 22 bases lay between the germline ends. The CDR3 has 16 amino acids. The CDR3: CASSPVQGTLLGEQFF. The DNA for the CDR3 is TGTGCCAGCTCACCCGTGCAGGGTACTTTGCTTGGCGAGCAGTTCTTC.

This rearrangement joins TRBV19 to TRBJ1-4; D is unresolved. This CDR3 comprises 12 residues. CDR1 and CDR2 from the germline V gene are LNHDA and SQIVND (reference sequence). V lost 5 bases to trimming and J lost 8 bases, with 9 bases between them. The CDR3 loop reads CASSQAPEKLFF. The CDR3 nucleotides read TGTGCCAGTAGTCAGGCACCAGAAAAACTGTTTTTT. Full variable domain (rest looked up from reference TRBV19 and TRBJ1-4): DGGITQSPKYLFRKEGQNVTLSCEQNLNHDAMYWYRQDPGQGLRLIYYSQIVNDFQKGDIAEGYSVSREKKESFPLTVTSAQKNPTAFYLCASSQAPEKLFFGSGTQLSVL.

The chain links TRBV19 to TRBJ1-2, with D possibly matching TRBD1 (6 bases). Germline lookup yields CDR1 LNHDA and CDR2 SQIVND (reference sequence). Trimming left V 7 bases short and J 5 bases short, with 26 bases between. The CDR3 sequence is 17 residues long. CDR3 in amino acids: CASTDLIGTWDHYGYTF. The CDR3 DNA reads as TGTGCCAGTACCGACCTGATCGGGACATGGGATCATTATGGCTACACCTTC.

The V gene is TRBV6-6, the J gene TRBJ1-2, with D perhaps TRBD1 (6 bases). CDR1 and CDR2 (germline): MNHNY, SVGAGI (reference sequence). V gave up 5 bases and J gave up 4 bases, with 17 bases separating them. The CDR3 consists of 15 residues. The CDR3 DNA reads TGTGCCAGCAGTGCCGAACAGGGTCCAGTCTATGGCTACACCTTC. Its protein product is CASSAEQGPVYGYTF.

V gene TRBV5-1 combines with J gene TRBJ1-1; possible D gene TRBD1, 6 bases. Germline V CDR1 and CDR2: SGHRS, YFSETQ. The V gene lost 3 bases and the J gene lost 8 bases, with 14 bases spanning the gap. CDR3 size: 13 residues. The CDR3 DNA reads TGCGCCAGCAGCTCGGGGGGCGCACCCGAAGCTTTCTTT. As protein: CASSSGGAPEAFF.